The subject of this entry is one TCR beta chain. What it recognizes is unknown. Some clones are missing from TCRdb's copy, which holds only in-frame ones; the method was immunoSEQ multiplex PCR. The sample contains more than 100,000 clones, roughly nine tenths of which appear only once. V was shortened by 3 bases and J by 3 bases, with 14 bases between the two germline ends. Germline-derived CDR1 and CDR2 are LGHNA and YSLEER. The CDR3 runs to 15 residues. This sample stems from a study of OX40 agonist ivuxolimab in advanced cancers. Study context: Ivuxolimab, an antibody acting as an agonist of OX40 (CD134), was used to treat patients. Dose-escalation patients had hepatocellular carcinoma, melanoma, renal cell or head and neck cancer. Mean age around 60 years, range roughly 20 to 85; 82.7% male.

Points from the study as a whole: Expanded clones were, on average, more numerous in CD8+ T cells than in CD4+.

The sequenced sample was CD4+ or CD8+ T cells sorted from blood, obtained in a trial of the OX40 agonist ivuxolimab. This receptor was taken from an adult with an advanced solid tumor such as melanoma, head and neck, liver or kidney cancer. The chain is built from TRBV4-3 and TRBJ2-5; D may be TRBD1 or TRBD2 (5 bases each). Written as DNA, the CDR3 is TGCGCCAGCAGCCAGAGCCCCGGGGCGGAAGAGACCCAGTACTTC. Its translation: CASSQSPGAEETQYF.